The clone carrying this TCR beta chain occurred many times. Its antigen is not known. This entry comes from a study of T cells in Graves' hyperthyroidism and ophthalmopathy. The CDR3 contains 16 residues. Losses at the gene ends were 4 bases for V and 7 bases for J; bases not matched to a gene: 9. CDR1 is PRHDT, CDR2 FYEKMQ, per germline (reference sequence). Study-wide results and caveats: Blood also held most thyroid clonotypes expanded beyond 0.001. A median around six months before onset, the model predicted ophthalmopathy. Ophthalmopathy cases were set apart from stable hyperthyroidism by a 13 V-J model.

The CDR3 regions of TCR beta were amplified from RNA transcripts. With the HTBI primer set, the TCR CDR3 went through a first round of RT-PCR. TCRdb used MiXCR to reprocess the multiplex PCR reads, holding one entry per CDR3 protein. The sample includes approximately 300,000 distinct CDR3 sequences, over 15% of them seen just once. Duration under 3 months, a NOSPECS grade of at least 4, and a Clinical Activity Score of at least 3 characterized the ophthalmopathy patients. The chain carries TRBV13 and TRBJ2-7, with 14 bases identical to TRBD2. This TCR came from a woman aged 55-69 years with Graves' ophthalmopathy. Sequenced material: blood. The CDR3 region has the DNA TGTGCCAGCAGCTGCACCGGGACTAGCGGGAGTCAAGAGCAGTACTTC. As protein: CASSCTGTSGSQEQYF.